One TCR beta chain is described in this entry. Its antigen remains unknown. This specimen comes from a study of shared clonotypes between healthy human individuals. The overall study: Three men and two women, aged 18 to 49, were donors.

Assay: immunoSEQ multiplex PCR; the TCRdb copy retains only in-frame clones and omits some. This sample has about 2 million clones; over 85% occur once, and the top ten carry around 1%. Study-wide points: Sharing across several donors was seen in 4.5% to 5.5% of naive CD4 clonotypes. Few donors restricted represented genetic and exposure-history diversity.

CD45RO-negative, CCR7-positively selected cells formed the naive CD8 fraction, excluding terminally differentiated effector memory CD45RA+ cells. Per the germline V gene, CDR1 is SGHVS and CDR2 is FQNEAQ. The CDR3 totals 16 residues. Trimming cost V 4 bases and J 5 bases; bases outside gene matches: 12. The receptor was isolated from a man aged 18 to 35 in good health. The rearrangement joins TRBV7-8 to TRBJ2-7, with 9 bases that match TRBD2. The sample was naive CD8+ T cells sorted from blood. The CDR3 bases are TGTGCCAGCAGCTCGACCCCGGGACTAGCTATGCACGAGCAGTACTTC. Translating gives CASSSTPGLAMHEQYF.